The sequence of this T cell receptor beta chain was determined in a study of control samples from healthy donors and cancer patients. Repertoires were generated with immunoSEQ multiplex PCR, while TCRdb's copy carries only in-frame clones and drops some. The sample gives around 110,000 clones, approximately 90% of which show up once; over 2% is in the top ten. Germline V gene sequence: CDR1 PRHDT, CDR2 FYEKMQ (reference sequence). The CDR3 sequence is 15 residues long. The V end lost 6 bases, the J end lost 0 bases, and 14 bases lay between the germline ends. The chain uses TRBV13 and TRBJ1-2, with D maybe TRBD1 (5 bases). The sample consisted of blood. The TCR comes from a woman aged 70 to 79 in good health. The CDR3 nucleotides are TGTGCCAGCAGACACATGGGGGAATCTAACTATGGCTACACCTTC. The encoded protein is CASRHMGESNYGYTF. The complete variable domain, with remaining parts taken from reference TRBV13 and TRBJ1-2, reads AAGVIQSPRHLIKEKRETATLKCYPIPRHDTVYWYQQGPGQDPQFLISFYEKMQSDKGSIPDRFSAQQFSDYHSELNMSSLELGDSALYFCASRHMGESNYGYTFGSGTRLTVV.